This record looks at one T cell receptor (beta chain) sequence and its context. This record belongs to a study of cytomegalovirus exposure and HLA in healthy donors. Vbeta (60) and Jbeta (13) primers were used in the PCR. Repertoires were generated with immunoSEQ multiplex PCR, while TCRdb's copy carries only in-frame clones and drops some. The sample table sets out about 120,000 clones. CDR3 length equals 18 residues. After removal of 6 bases from V and 0 bases from J, the junction contained 12 bases not matched to a gene. From germline, CDR1 is SGHRS and CDR2 YFSETQ. V gene TRBV5-1 combines with J gene TRBJ1-1; TRBD1 aligns across 12 bases. Sequencing was done on a sample of PBMCs. This TCR came from a woman in her thirties or forties in good health and CMV-seropositive. CDR3 region: CASTLLGTGGSLNTEAFF. As DNA, the CDR3 is TGCGCCAGCACCTTACTCGGGACAGGGGGCTCCTTGAACACTGAAGCTTTCTTT.